Each of the 10 T cell receptor beta chains below was sequenced from the same sample in a study of identical twins. TCRdb analysed the 5' RACE reads with MiXCR anew, one entry per CDR3 protein. The profile shows a few hundred thousand distinct CDR3 sequences, 9.6% of them singletons. These same data were also listed under a study on yellow fever vaccine responses in identical twins.

Sequencing used PBMCs. The receptors derive from a woman aged 18-35 years in good health.

This clonotype was found a few times. The V call is TRBV20-1, the J call TRBJ2-2, with 10 nucleotides matching TRBD2. CDR1 DFQATT and CDR2 SNEGSKA come from the germline V gene (reference sequence). The CDR3 consists of 16 residues. V trimming: 3 bases; J trimming: 4 bases; junction bases outside the gene matches: 8. The CDR3 DNA reads as TGCAGTGCTAGTAGGGTAGCGGGAGGTGTCACCGGGGAGCTGTTTTTT. Protein product: CSASRVAGGVTGELFF.

V is TRBV6-1 and J is TRBJ2-7; 10 bases line up with TRBD1. The CDR3 totals 16 residues. The V gene's germline CDR1 is MNHNS and CDR2 SASEGT. Trimming took 6 bases from V and 3 from J; bases not matched to a gene: 11. The CDR3 bases are TGTGCCAGCAGCCCGGACAGGGGGAGACGTATCTACGAGCAGTACTTC. It specifies CASSPDRGRRIYEQYF.

This clonotype appeared many times. The chain uses TRBV11-2 and TRBJ2-2; D assignment may be TRBD1 or TRBD2 (5 bases each). This CDR3 contains 15 residues. V was shortened by 7 bases and J by 1 base, with 13 bases between the two germline ends. The germline V gene encodes CDR1 SGHAT and CDR2 FQNNGV. The CDR3 protein is CASIDPGRNTGELFF. Here the CDR3 DNA reads TGTGCCAGCATCGATCCGGGGCGGAACACCGGGGAGCTGTTTTTT.

This clonotype has just a few counts. This chain connects TRBV5-5 to TRBJ2-1; 8 nucleotides match TRBD2. Germline V gene sequence: CDR1 SGHKS, CDR2 YYEKEE (reference sequence). This CDR3 has 15 amino acids. V lost 4 bases and J lost 7; bases outside the gene matches: 10. For the CDR3, the DNA is TGTGCCAGCAGCGCCGCACTAGCGGAAAGGAATGAGCAGTTCTTC. It encodes CASSAALAERNEQFF.

The sample holds many counts of this clonotype. The rearrangement joins TRBV7-9 to TRBJ2-7; TRBD1 is a possible D gene (7 bases). CDR3 length: 16 amino acids. Germline V gene lookup returns CDR1 SEHNR and CDR2 FQNEAQ (reference sequence). V lost 4 bases, J lost 4 bases, and 20 bases lay in between. The DNA for the CDR3 is TGTGCCAGCAGCTCAGGGCACCAGGGGGGAGAGTACGAGCAGTACTTC. Translating gives CASSSGHQGGEYEQYF.

This clonotype was recorded a few times. The V call is TRBV29-1, the J call TRBJ2-7, with a weak D call TRBD2 (5 bases). The CDR3 is made up of 13 amino acids. V lost 4 bases and J lost 4, with 14 bases in between. CDR1 and CDR2 from the germline V gene are SQVTM and ANQGSEA. CDR3 loop: CSVGASRRYEQYF. DNA of the CDR3: TGCAGCGTTGGGGCTAGCCGTCGGTACGAGCAGTACTTC.

V and J are TRBV7-9 and TRBJ1-3; D unresolved. Between the trimmed V and J ends, which lost 2 bases and 4 bases, there was a span of 15 bases. The CDR3 covers 16 residues. CDR1 and CDR2 (germline): SEHNR, FQNEAQ (reference sequence). As DNA, the CDR3 is TGTGCCAGCAGCTTATTTTCGCCCCTGCCGGGAAACACCATATATTTT. It codes for CASSLFSPLPGNTIYF. The full variable domain, with the rest looked up from reference TRBV7-9 and TRBJ1-3, is DTGVSQNPRHKITKRGQNVTFRCDPISEHNRLYWYRQTLGQGPEFLTYFQNEAQLEKSRLLSDRFSAERPKGSFSTLEIQRTEQGDSAMYLCASSLFSPLPGNTIYFGEGSWLTVV.

This clonotype was counted between two and nine times. The J gene is TRBJ2-7, the V gene TRBV7-2, with D tentatively TRBD2 (5 bases). Germline assignment: CDR1 SGHTA and CDR2 FQGNSA. This CDR3 is 13 amino acids long. V was trimmed by 0 bases and J by 7 bases, leaving 10 bases between them. CDR3 nucleotide sequence: TGTGCCAGCAGCTTAGCGGAGGTGGGAGAGCAGTACTTC. This sequence encodes CASSLAEVGEQYF.

This clonotype has at least ten counts. V usage is TRBV20-1 and J usage is TRBJ2-5, with D maybe TRBD1 (6 bases). This CDR3 is 13 amino acids long. V was cut by 5 bases and J by 5 bases, with 15 bases left in between. Germline V gives CDR1 DFQATT, CDR2 SNEGSKA (reference sequence). As DNA, the CDR3 is TGCAGTGCTCGGAAAACAGGGCGGGAGACCCAGTACTTC. Translated, it gives CSARKTGRETQYF.

This rearrangement joins TRBV13 to TRBJ2-1, with D perhaps TRBD1 or TRBD2 (5 bases each). Germline loops: CDR1 PRHDT, CDR2 FYEKMQ (reference sequence). The CDR3 consists of 12 residues. Trimming cost V 5 bases and J 10 bases, with 12 bases left between them. The CDR3 reads CASSPRDAEQFF. As DNA, the CDR3 is TGTGCCAGCAGCCCCCGGGACGCCGAGCAGTTCTTC.